The source of this T cell receptor (beta chain) is a study of beta chain features in type 1 diabetes. Study conclusions and caveats: Among patients with Type 1 diabetes, TCRB CDR3s were moderately but significantly shorter in every one of the four CD4+ subsets. Among patients, naive, central memory and Treg TCRB repertoires appeared more similar than among healthy donors.

Germline V gene lookup returns CDR1 LGHNA and CDR2 YNFKEQ. After removal of 0 bases from V and 4 bases from J, the junction contained 9 bases not matched to a gene. This CDR3 region has 17 residues. Ten or more counts support this clone. The antigen remains unidentified. One heparinised draw of blood, averaging about 110 mL, came from each donor. Post-sort purity exceeded 95% for all sorted populations. Of the isolated RNA, all was reverse transcribed, and so the sequenced material was expressed TCRB transcripts. TCRdb's copy holds only in-frame clones and misses some; the assay was immunoSEQ multiplex PCR. This table holds approximately 150,000 clones, about an eighth found once.

This chain connects TRBV4-2 to TRBJ2-1; 7 bases line up with TRBD1. The sample consisted of central memory CD4+ T cells from blood. This sequence originates from a man between 18 and 29 years old with type 1 diabetes. CDR3 nucleotides: TGTGCCAGCAGCCAAGATCGAGGTGGGACAGCGTACAATGAGCAGTTCTTC. This sequence encodes CASSQDRGGTAYNEQFF.